This is a list of T cell receptor beta chains from one sample in a study of graft-versus-host responses after intestinal transplantation. Antigens of these TCRs are unknown. Profiled with immunoSEQ multiplex PCR; TCRdb holds only in-frame clones, not every one. The sample includes about 70,000 clones, roughly 90% of them seen just once. The sample consisted of unstimulated CD8+ T cells sorted from spleen or lymph node cells, taken before transplant. These receptors were collected from a human donor who was the organ donor for an intestinal transplant. CDR3s include the opening cysteine and the closing phenylalanine or tryptophan. A D gene is named only where the DNA matches it firmly. Some rows mark clone size as missing; the rest say once, few, many or name a class of expanded clone.

clone size	D gene	V gene	J gene	CDR3 DNA	CDR3 protein
NA	TRBD2	TRBV6-5	TRBJ2-1	TGTGCCAGCAGTCCTAGCGGGGGAATGTACAATGAGCAGTTCTTC	CASSPSGGMYNEQFF
NA	TRBD2	TRBV29-1	TRBJ2-5	TGCAGCGCAAAGACTAGCGGGGAAGAGACCCAGTACTTC	CSAKTSGEETQYF
NA	NA	TRBV4-1	TRBJ1-1	TGCGCCAGCAGCCAAGGGGGCAGGACTGAAGCTTTCTTT	CASSQGGRTEAFF
NA	TRBD1	TRBV10-3	TRBJ1-2	TGTGCCATCAGTGAGGGGGACAGGGAGGCTGGCTACACCTTC	CAISEGDREAGYTF
NA	TRBD1	TRBV6-5	TRBJ1-2	TGTGCCAGCAGTTACTCGCTGGACGGACAGGGGGATGGCTACACCTTC	CASSYSLDGQGDGYTF
NA	TRBD1	TRBV5-6	TRBJ2-4	TGTGCCAGCGCCCTGGACAGGGCGGAAAACATTCAGTACTTC	CASALDRAENIQYF
NA	NA	TRBV29-1	TRBJ1-2	TGCAGCGTTGATTGGCCCCTCGACAGGACTTATGGCTACACCTTC	CSVDWPLDRTYGYTF
NA	NA	TRBV29-1	TRBJ2-3	TGCAGCGTTGGTGCGGCCCTCTTGGCAGATACGCAGTATTTT	CSVGAALLADTQYF
NA	NA	TRBV9	TRBJ1-6	TGTGCCAGCAGCGTAGGACAGCTAAATTCACCCCTCCACTTT	CASSVGQLNSPLHF
once	TRBD1	TRBV27	TRBJ1-1	TGTGCCAGCAGTTTATTCCCCCTTGGACAGGGAAGGACTGAAGCTTTCTTT	CASSLFPLGQGRTEAFF
NA	NA	TRBV5-1	TRBJ1-1	TGCGCCAGCAGCTTTATGCGATACCCCGGCACTGAAGCTTTCTTT	CASSFMRYPGTEAFF
NA	NA	TRBV7-8	TRBJ2-3	TGTGCCAGCAGCTTAGAGGGCACAGGGTTTACAGATACGCAGTATTTT	CASSLEGTGFTDTQYF
NA	NA	TRBV19	TRBJ1-3	TGTGCCAGTAGTAACTCGGACACCATATATTTT	CASSNSDTIYF
NA	NA	TRBV10-3	TRBJ1-1	TGTGCCATCAGTCTTGGGAGCAGGAACACTGAAGCTTTCTTT	CAISLGSRNTEAFF
once	TRBD1	TRBV13	TRBJ1-2	TGTGCCAGCAGCTTAGGCGGGACAGGGGGCGCGAAGAGGGGCTACACCTTC	CASSLGGTGGAKRGYTF
NA	NA	TRBV9	TRBJ2-3	TGTGCCAGCGGGAGGGGGGCCCATGGGAACACAGATACGCAGTATTTT	CASGRGAHGNTDTQYF
NA	NA	TRBV19	TRBJ1-2	TGTGCCAGTAGTATCGGAGCAGGGGTCTATGGCTACACCTTC	CASSIGAGVYGYTF
NA	NA	TRBV15	TRBJ2-1	TGTGCCACCAGCAGACGGGGGGCCTCCTACAATGAGCAGTTCTTC	CATSRRGASYNEQFF
once	NA	TRBV30	TRBJ1-2	TGTGCCTGGGACCCCAGGGGCTATGGCTACACCTTC	CAWDPRGYGYTF
NA	TRBD1	TRBV2	TRBJ2-2	TGTGCCAGCAGGTACAGAGGGGGCGGATGGACCGGGGAGCTGTTTTTT	CASRYRGGGWTGELFF
NA	TRBD2	TRBV13	TRBJ2-2	TGTGCCAGCAGCGCCAGCGGGGGGGGCACCGGGGAGCTGTTTTTT	CASSASGGGTGELFF
NA	NA	TRBV6-6	TRBJ2-1	TGTGCCAGCAGTCCTAGCCATGAGCAGTTCTTC	CASSPSHEQFF
once	TRBD2	TRBV7-3	TRBJ2-3	TGTGCCAGCAGCTTACTTGCGGGGGGGCCCACAGATACGCAGTATTTT	CASSLLAGGPTDTQYF
NA	NA	TRBV21-1	TRBJ2-1	TGTGCCACCATGGGTTTTTGGGACTCTGACTACAATGAGCAGTTCTTC	CATMGFWDSDYNEQFF
NA	NA	TRBV6-1	TRBJ1-5	TGTGCCAGCAGTACACAGGGTGCGGGCAATCAGCCCCAGCATTTT	CASSTQGAGNQPQHF
NA	NA	TRBV5-1	TRBJ1-2	TGCGCCAGCAGCCGATGCTGCACAGGGTCGCGTGGCTACACCTTC	CASSRCCTGSRGYTF
NA	NA	TRBV13	TRBJ2-5	TGTGCCAGCAGCCAAGATGGGGGGAAAGAGACCCAGTACTTC	CASSQDGGKETQYF